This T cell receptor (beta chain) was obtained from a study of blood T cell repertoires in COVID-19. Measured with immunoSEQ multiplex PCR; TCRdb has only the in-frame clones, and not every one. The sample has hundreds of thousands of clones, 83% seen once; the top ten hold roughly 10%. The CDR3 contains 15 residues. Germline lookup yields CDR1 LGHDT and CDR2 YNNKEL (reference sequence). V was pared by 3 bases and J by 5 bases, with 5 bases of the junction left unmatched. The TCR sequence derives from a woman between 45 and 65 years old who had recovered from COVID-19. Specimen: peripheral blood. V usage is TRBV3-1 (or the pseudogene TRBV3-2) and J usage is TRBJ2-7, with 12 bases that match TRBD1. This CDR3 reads CASSHSGTGGHEQYF. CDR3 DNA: TGTGCCAGCAGCCACTCCGGGACAGGGGGCCACGAGCAGTACTTC.